This T cell receptor beta chain was identified in a study of T cell repertoires in cytomegalovirus infection. Turning to the study itself: Indications of both CMV infection and matching HLA type were provided by public TCR beta signatures. Study-level findings and limits: Cumulative public TCR beta family frequency identified carriers of CMV plus the relevant HLA. The study found HLA-C-restricted CMV-specific TCR beta clonotypes dominating the ex vivo response.

With regard to this clonotype: Its antigen remains unknown.

TCRdb re-derived calls from the reads in MiXCR, one entry per CDR3 protein. This sample carries roughly 230,000 distinct CDR3 sequences, roughly 12% of them seen once, and the ten largest clones take 1.5% to 2%. The CDR3 covers 12 residues. The V gene lost 5 bases and the J gene lost 5 bases, with 8 bases spanning the gap. The germline CDR1 and CDR2 sequences are SGHTA and FQGTGA. Input material: PBMCs. J is TRBJ2-3 and V is TRBV7-3, with D perhaps TRBD1 or TRBD2 (5 bases each). The source is a human donor in good health (CMV status not recorded). Some clones in this sample may be carry-over from other donors' samples. CDR3 in amino acids: CASSRDQDTQYF. Here the CDR3 DNA reads TGTGCCAGCAGCCGGGACCAAGATACGCAGTATTTT.